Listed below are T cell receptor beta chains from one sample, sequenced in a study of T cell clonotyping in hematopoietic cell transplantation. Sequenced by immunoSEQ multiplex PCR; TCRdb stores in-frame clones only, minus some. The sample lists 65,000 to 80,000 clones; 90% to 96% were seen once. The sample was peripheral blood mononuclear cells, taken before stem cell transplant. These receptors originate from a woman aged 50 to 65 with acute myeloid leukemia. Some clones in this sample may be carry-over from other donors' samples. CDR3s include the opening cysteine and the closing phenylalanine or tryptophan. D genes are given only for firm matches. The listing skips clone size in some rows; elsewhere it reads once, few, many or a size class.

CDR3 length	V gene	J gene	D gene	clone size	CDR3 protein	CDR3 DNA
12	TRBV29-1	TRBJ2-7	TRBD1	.	CSGGQGSYEQYF	TGCAGCGGCGGACAGGGCAGCTACGAGCAGTACTTC
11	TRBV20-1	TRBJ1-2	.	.	CRSRGSYGYTF	TGCAGATCCCGAGGTAGCTATGGCTACACCTTC
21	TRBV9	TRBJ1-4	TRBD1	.	CASSAGGGRLEWTGVYEKLFF	TGTGCCAGCAGCGCAGGGGGCGGGCGGCTTGAATGGACAGGGGTATATGAAAAACTGTTTTTT
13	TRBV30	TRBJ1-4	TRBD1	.	CAWTRQGNEKLFF	TGTGCCTGGACCAGACAGGGAAATGAAAAACTGTTTTTT
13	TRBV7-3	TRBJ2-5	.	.	CASSFSGQETQYF	TGTGCCAGCAGCTTTAGCGGACAAGAGACCCAGTACTTC
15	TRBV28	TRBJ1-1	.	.	CASSSTPGASTEAFF	TGTGCCAGCAGTTCCACTCCAGGGGCGAGCACTGAAGCTTTCTTT
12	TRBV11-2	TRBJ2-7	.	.	CASSYTGGGKYF	TGTGCCAGCAGTTATACAGGGGGAGGGAAGTACTTC
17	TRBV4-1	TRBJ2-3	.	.	CASSQGPRGYRTDTQYF	TGCGCCAGCAGCCAGGGCCCTAGGGGCTATCGCACAGATACGCAGTATTTT
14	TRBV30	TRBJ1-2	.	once	CAWSVRDGRDGYTF	TGTGCCTGGAGTGTACGGGATGGGAGGGATGGCTACACCTTC
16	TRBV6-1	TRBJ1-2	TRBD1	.	CASSAPSMGQLYGYTF	TGTGCCAGCAGTGCCCCTTCGATGGGACAGCTCTATGGCTACACCTTC
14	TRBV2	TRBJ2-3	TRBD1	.	CASSQGQGADTQYF	TGTGCCAGCAGTCAAGGACAGGGGGCAGATACGCAGTATTTT
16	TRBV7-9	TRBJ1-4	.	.	CASSLAVTGVNEKLFF	TGTGCCAGCAGCTTAGCGGTGACGGGTGTTAATGAAAAACTGTTTTTT
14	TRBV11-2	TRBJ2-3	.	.	CASSSRIGTDTQYF	TGTGCCAGCAGCTCCAGAATTGGCACAGATACGCAGTATTTT
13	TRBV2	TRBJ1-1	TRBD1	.	CASRRTGLTEAFF	TGTGCCAGCAGGCGGACAGGGTTGACTGAAGCTTTCTTT
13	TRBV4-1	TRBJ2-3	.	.	CASSQRSTDTQYF	TGCGCCAGCAGCCAGAGAAGCACAGATACGCAGTATTTT
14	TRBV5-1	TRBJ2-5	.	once	CASSFHTVQETQYF	TGCGCCAGCAGCTTCCATACAGTCCAAGAGACCCAGTACTTC
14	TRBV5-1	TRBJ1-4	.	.	CASSLGQRGEKLFF	TGCGCCAGCAGCTTGGGCCAGAGAGGCGAAAAACTGTTTTTT
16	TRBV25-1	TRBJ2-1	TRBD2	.	CASSEWGLLAANSKFF	TGTGCCAGCAGTGAATGGGGGCTACTAGCGGCTAACTCTAAGTTCTTC
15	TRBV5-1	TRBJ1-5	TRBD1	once	CASSFGTGQGQPQHF	TGCGCCAGCAGCTTCGGGACAGGGCAAGGACAGCCCCAGCATTTT
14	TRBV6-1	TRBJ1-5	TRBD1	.	CASSAGGGNQPQHF	TGTGCCAGCAGCGCAGGGGGCGGCAATCAGCCCCAGCATTTT
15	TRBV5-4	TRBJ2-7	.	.	CASSLYLGGTYEQYF	TGTGCCAGCAGCTTGTATTTGGGGGGAACCTACGAGCAGTACTTC
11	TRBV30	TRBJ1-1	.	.	CAWSGVGEAFF	TGTGCCTGGAGTGGGGTAGGAGAAGCTTTCTTT
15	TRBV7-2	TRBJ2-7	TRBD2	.	CASSPAGTSGYEQYF	TGTGCCAGCAGTCCAGCCGGGACTAGCGGTTACGAGCAGTACTTC
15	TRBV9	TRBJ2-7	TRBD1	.	CASTRGTGISYEQYF	TGTGCCAGCACCAGAGGGACAGGGATATCCTACGAGCAGTACTTC
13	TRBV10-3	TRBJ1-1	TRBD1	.	CAIRSDRGTEAFF	TGTGCCATCAGGAGTGACAGGGGAACTGAAGCTTTCTTT
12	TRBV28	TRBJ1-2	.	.	CASRDGIYGYTF	TGTGCCAGCCGGGACGGGATCTATGGCTACACCTTC
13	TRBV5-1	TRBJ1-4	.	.	CASSPELDEKLFF	TGCGCCAGCAGCCCCGAACTCGATGAAAAACTGTTTTTT
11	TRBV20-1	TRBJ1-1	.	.	CSAPGLFEAFF	TGCAGTGCTCCGGGACTTTTCGAAGCTTTCTTT
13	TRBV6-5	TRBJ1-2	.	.	CASSFKQEYGYTF	TGTGCCAGCAGTTTCAAACAGGAGTATGGCTACACCTTC
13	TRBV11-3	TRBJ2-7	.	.	CASSFRHSFEQYF	TGTGCCAGCAGCTTTCGTCATAGTTTCGAGCAGTACTTC
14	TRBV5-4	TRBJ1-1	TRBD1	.	CASSLTGGYTEAFF	TGTGCCAGCAGCTTGACAGGGGGCTACACTGAAGCTTTCTTT
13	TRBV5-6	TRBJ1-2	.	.	CASSHTGAYGYTF	TGTGCCAGCAGCCACACGGGGGCCTATGGCTACACCTTC
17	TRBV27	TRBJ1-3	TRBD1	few	CASSPRTGSRTGNTIYF	TGTGCCAGCAGTCCTAGGACAGGGTCGCGGACAGGAAACACCATATATTTT
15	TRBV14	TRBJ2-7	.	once	CASSRRDGFFYEQYF	TGTGCCAGCAGCCGCCGGGACGGCTTTTTCTACGAGCAGTACTTC
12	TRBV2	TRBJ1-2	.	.	CASSGTGSGYTF	TGTGCCAGCAGTGGCACAGGGTCCGGCTACACCTTC
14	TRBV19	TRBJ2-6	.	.	CASSIGSGANVLTF	TGTGCCAGTAGTATCGGGTCCGGGGCCAACGTCCTGACTTTC
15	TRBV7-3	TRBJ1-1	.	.	CASSLTQGWGTEAFF	TGTGCCAGCAGCTTAACACAGGGTTGGGGCACTGAAGCTTTCTTT
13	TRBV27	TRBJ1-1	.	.	CASSLSRGTEAFF	TGTGCCAGCAGTTTATCCAGGGGAACTGAAGCTTTCTTT
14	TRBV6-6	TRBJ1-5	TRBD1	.	CASSWGQTYQPQHF	TGTGCCAGCAGTTGGGGACAGACATATCAGCCCCAGCATTTT
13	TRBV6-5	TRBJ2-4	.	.	CASTRGPGNIQYF	TGTGCCAGCACCCGGGGGCCCGGGAACATTCAGTACTTC
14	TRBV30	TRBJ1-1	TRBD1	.	CAWSPQGTGTEAFF	TGTGCCTGGAGTCCACAAGGGACAGGCACTGAAGCTTTCTTT
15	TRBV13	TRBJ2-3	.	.	CASSLGAGGTDTQYF	TGTGCCAGCAGCTTGGGGGCGGGGGGCACAGATACGCAGTATTTT
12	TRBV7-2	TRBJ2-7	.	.	CASSLSGVEQYF	TGTGCCAGCAGCTTATCTGGGGTCGAGCAGTACTTC
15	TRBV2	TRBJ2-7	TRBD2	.	CASMGSSGSAYEQYF	TGTGCCAGCATGGGGAGCAGCGGGAGTGCCTACGAGCAGTACTTC
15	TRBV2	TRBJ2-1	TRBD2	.	CASSATSGGYNEQFF	TGTGCCAGCAGTGCGACTAGCGGGGGCTACAATGAGCAGTTCTTC